This T cell receptor beta chain comes out of a study of blood T cell repertoires in COVID-19. Study context: There were acute and convalescent COVID-19 samples, and they came from the United States, Italy and Spain. T cells, B-cell-depleted T cells, or PBMCs provided the cDNA or gDNA that served as material.

Original processing methods: Scientists estimated how many nucleated cells there were by amplifying reference gene primers. Method: immunoSEQ multiplex PCR; TCRdb's copy keeps in-frame clones and lacks some. From that table come the V and J calls and clone size; the DNA was used to work out D and trimming. The repertoire holds 210,000 or so clones, around 85% seen once, with roughly 14% in the top ten. About this clone: Germline and junction disagree at one end, which may indicate a read error.

The length of the CDR3 is 13 residues. Looked up from germline, CDR1 is SQVTM and CDR2 is ANQGSEA. This clonotype was obtained from a man in his forties or fifties who had recovered from COVID-19. The V call is TRBV29-1, the J call TRBJ2-5; a weak D match, TRBD2 (6 bases). The sample was peripheral blood. The CDR3 sequence is CSAEGGNQETQYF. DNA of the CDR3: TGCAGCGCTGAAGGAGGGAACCAAGAGACCCAGTACTTC.